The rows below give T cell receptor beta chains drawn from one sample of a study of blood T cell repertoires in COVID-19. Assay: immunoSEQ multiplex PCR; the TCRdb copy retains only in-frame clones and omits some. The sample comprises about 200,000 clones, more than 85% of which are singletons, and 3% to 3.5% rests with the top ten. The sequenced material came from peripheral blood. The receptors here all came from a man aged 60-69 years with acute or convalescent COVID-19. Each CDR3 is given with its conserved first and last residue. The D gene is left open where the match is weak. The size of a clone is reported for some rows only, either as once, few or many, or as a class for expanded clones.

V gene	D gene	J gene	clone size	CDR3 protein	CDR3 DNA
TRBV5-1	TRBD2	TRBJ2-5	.	CASSRSGVQETQYF	TGCGCCAGCAGTCGGAGCGGGGTACAAGAGACCCAGTACTTC
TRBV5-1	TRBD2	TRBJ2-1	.	CASSSGLAGGEPYNEQFF	TGCGCCAGCAGCTCAGGACTAGCGGGGGGAGAGCCCTACAATGAGCAGTTCTTC
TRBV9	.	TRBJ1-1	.	CASSATGRGNTEAFF	TGTGCCAGCAGCGCGACAGGTCGGGGGAACACTGAAGCTTTCTTT
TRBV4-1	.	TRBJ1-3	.	CASSHPGAGNTIYF	TGCGCCAGCAGCCACCCCGGGGCTGGAAACACCATATATTTT
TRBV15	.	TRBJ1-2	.	CATSREAGWVGYGYTF	TGTGCCACCAGCAGAGAGGCCGGGTGGGTGGGCTATGGCTACACCTTC
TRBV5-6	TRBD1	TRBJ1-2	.	CASSLADGQGTNGYTF	TGTGCCAGCAGCTTGGCGGACGGACAGGGCACAAATGGCTACACCTTC
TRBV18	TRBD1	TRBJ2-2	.	CASSPRDRGQNTGELFF	TGTGCCAGCTCACCACGGGACAGGGGGCAGAACACCGGGGAGCTGTTTTTT
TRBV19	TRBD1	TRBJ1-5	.	CASSIVLQGARQPQHF	TGTGCCAGTAGTATCGTTTTACAGGGGGCTCGTCAGCCCCAGCATTTT
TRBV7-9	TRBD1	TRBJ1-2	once	CASQKGQGNSYGYTF	TGTGCCAGCCAGAAGGGACAGGGAAACTCCTATGGCTACACCTTC
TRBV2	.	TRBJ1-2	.	CASRLSNYGYTF	TGTGCCAGCCGGTTATCTAACTATGGCTACACCTTC
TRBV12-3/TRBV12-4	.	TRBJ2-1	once	CASSLSGNEQFF	TGTGCCAGCAGTCTTAGCGGTAATGAGCAGTTCTTC
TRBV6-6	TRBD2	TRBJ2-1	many	CASSYSAGLASEQFF	TGTGCCAGCAGTTACTCGGCGGGACTAGCGTCTGAGCAGTTCTTC
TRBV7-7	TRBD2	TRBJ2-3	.	CASSSTASGGGTQYF	TGTGCCAGCAGCTCGACAGCTAGCGGGGGGGGCACGCAGTATTTT
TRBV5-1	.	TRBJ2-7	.	CASSLAEMIYEQYF	TGCGCCAGCAGCTTGGCAGAAATGATCTACGAGCAGTACTTC
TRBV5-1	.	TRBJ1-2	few	CASSQDNNYGYTF	TGCGCCAGCAGCCAAGACAATAACTATGGCTACACCTTC
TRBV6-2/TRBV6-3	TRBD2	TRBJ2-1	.	CASSYAASGATYNEQFF	TGTGCCAGCAGTTACGCGGCTAGCGGGGCCACCTACAATGAGCAGTTCTTC
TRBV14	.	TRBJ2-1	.	CASSRQAYNEQFF	TGTGCCAGCAGCCGACAGGCTTACAATGAGCAGTTCTTC
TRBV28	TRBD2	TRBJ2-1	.	CASSLPRGRGINEQFF	TGTGCCAGCAGTCTCCCCCGTGGGCGGGGGATTAATGAGCAGTTCTTC
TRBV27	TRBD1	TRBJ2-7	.	CASSLFPRTGDYEQYF	TGTGCCAGCAGTTTATTCCCCAGGACAGGGGACTACGAGCAGTACTTC
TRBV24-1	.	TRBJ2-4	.	CATSDLINFRGDIQYF	TGTGCCACCAGTGATTTAATAAACTTCCGAGGAGACATTCAGTACTTC
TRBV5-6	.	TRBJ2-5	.	CASSSKTGAFQETQYF	TGTGCCAGCTCCTCTAAGACTGGGGCCTTCCAAGAGACCCAGTACTTC
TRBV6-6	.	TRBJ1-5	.	CASSSGIAGQPQHF	TGTGCCAGCAGCTCCGGCATAGCCGGCCAGCCCCAGCATTTT
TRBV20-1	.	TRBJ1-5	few	CSARAGQPQHF	TGCAGTGCTAGAGCAGGTCAGCCCCAGCATTTT
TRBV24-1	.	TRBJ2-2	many	CATSDLRPTGTGELFF	TGTGCCACCAGTGATTTGCGGCCTACAGGAACCGGGGAGCTGTTTTTT
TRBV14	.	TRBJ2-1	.	CASSQDSQGNEQFF	TGTGCCAGCAGCCAAGATTCCCAGGGAAATGAGCAGTTCTTC
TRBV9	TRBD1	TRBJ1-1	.	CASSPWTGENTEAFF	TGTGCCAGCTCACCCTGGACAGGGGAGAACACTGAAGCTTTCTTT
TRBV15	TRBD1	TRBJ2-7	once	CATSSRGPYEQYF	TGTGCCACCAGCAGCAGGGGGCCCTACGAGCAGTACTTC
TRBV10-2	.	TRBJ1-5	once	CASSDQDIADQPQHF	TGCGCCAGCAGTGATCAGGATATAGCGGATCAGCCCCAGCATTTT
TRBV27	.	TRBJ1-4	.	CASGIGGLSEKLFF	TGTGCCAGCGGAATTGGGGGCTTGAGTGAAAAACTGTTTTTT
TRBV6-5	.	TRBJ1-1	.	CASSPRRKTEAFF	TGTGCCAGCAGCCCGCGGAGAAAGACTGAAGCTTTCTTT
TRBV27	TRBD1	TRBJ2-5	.	CASSSTGVETQYF	TGTGCCAGCAGTTCCACAGGGGTTGAGACCCAGTACTTC
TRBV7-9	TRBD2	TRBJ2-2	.	CASSARLAGSHTGELFF	TGTGCCAGCAGCGCCCGACTAGCGGGGTCCCACACCGGGGAGCTGTTTTTT
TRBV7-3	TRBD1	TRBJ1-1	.	CASSFTGGRRTEAFF	TGTGCCAGCAGCTTCACAGGGGGCCGGCGCACTGAAGCTTTCTTT
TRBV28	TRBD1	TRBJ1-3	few	CASSPGQGDANTIYF	TGTGCCAGCAGTCCCGGACAGGGGGACGCAAACACCATATATTTT
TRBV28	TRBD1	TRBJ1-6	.	CASSSPGTGSSYNSPLHF	TGTGCCAGCAGTTCTCCCGGGACAGGGAGCTCCTATAATTCACCCCTCCACTTT
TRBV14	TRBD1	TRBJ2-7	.	CASSQDRAQYF	TGTGCCAGCAGCCAGGACAGGGCGCAGTACTTC
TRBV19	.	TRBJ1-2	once	CASSTPVGGGLANYGYTF	TGTGCCAGTAGTACCCCCGTCGGGGGAGGGTTGGCTAACTATGGCTACACCTTC
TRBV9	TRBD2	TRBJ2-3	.	CASSVVGSGGRPDTQYF	TGTGCCAGCAGCGTAGTGGGTAGCGGGGGGCGGCCAGATACGCAGTATTTT
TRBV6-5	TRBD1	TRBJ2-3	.	CASSYRTGRTDTQYF	TGTGCCAGCAGTTACCGGACAGGGAGGACAGATACGCAGTATTTT
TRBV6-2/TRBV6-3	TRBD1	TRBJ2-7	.	CASSHSRGYEQYF	TGTGCCAGCAGTCACAGCAGGGGGTACGAGCAGTACTTC
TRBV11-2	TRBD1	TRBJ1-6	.	CASSLVGTTGGSPLHF	TGTGCCAGCAGCTTAGTGGGAACGACAGGGGGTTCACCCCTCCACTTT
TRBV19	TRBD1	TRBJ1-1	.	CASRFRGENTEAFF	TGTGCCAGTAGATTCAGGGGGGAGAACACTGAAGCTTTCTTT
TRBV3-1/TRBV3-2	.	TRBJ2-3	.	CASSQDGGPWDTQYF	TGTGCCAGCAGCCAAGATGGCGGGCCGTGGGATACGCAGTATTTT
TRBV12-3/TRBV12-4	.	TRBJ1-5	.	CASTRGFEPQHF	TGTGCCAGCACCCGAGGGTTTGAGCCCCAGCATTTT
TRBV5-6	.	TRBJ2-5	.	CASSQRSGRPDQETQYF	TGTGCCAGCAGCCAAAGAAGCGGGCGGCCCGACCAAGAGACCCAGTACTTC